This T cell receptor (beta chain) stems from a study of blood T cell repertoires in COVID-19. Participant-reported clinical history was the basis for cohort assignment. Two negative PCRs, clearance, or symptom resolution were required of recovered Cohort 3 donors. Deletions cut 5 bases from V and 3 bases from J, with 10 bases between. The CDR3 consists of 13 residues. Germline assignment: CDR1 SGHDN and CDR2 FVKESK. The data were produced by immunoSEQ multiplex PCR, yet TCRdb's version contains in-frame clones alone and is incomplete. The repertoire holds about 160,000 clones, with 80% as singletons. The sample was PBMCs or T cells enriched from blood (not recorded which). The receptor was derived from a woman in her sixties who had recovered from COVID-19. V is TRBV14 and J is TRBJ1-1; a weak D match, TRBD1 (6 bases). CDR3 residues: CASSSWTDTEAFF. CDR3 nucleotide sequence: TGTGCCAGCAGCTCATGGACAGACACTGAAGCTTTCTTT.